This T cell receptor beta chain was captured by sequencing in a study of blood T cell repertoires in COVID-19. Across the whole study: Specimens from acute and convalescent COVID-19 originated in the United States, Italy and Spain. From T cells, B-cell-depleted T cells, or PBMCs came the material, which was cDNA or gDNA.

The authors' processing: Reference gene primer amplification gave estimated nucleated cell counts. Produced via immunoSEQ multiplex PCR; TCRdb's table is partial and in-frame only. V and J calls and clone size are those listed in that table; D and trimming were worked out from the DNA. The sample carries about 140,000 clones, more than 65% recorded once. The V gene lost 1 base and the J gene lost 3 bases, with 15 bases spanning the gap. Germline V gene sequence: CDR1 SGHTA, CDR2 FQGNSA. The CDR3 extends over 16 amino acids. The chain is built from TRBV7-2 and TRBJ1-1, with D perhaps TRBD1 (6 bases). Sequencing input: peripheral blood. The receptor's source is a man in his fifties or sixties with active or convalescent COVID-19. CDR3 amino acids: CASSLEFSQGYTEAFF. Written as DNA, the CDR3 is TGTGCCAGCAGCTTAGAATTTTCGCAGGGGTACACTGAAGCTTTCTTT.